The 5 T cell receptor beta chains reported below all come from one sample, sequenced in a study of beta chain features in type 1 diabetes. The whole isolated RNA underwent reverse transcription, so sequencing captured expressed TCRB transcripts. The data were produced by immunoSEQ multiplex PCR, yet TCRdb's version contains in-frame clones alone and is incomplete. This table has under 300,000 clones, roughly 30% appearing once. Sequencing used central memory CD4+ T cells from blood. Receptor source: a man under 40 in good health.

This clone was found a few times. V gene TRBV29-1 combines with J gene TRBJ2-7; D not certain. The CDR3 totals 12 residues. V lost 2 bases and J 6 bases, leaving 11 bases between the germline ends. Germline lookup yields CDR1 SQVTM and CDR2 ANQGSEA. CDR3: CSVENLGREQYF. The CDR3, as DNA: TGCAGCGTTGAAAACCTTGGGCGCGAGCAGTACTTC.

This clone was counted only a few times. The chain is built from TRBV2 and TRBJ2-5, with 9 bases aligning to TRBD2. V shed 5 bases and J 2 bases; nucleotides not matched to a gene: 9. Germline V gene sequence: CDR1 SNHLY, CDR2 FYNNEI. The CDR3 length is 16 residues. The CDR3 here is CASSSKGLAMQETQYF. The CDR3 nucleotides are TGTGCCAGCAGTAGTAAGGGACTAGCAATGCAAGAGACCCAGTACTTC.

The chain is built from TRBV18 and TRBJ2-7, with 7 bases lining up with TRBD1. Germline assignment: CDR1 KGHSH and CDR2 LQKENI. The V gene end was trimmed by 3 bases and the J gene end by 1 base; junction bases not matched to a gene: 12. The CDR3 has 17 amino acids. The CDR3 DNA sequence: TGTGCCAGCTCACCTTATACGACAGGGTCAGTATCCTACGAGCAGTACTTC. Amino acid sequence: CASSPYTTGSVSYEQYF.

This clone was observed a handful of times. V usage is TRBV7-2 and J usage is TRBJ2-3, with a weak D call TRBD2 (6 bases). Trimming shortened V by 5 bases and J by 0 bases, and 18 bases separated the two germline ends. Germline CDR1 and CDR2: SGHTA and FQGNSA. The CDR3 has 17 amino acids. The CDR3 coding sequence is TGTGCCAGCAGCCTCCAAAGGACTACCCGTAGCACAGATACGCAGTATTTT. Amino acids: CASSLQRTTRSTDTQYF.

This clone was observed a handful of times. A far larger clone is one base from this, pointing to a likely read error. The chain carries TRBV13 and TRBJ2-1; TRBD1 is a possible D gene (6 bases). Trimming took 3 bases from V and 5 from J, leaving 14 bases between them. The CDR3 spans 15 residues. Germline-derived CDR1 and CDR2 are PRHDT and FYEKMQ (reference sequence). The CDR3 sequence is CASSLGAGTHNEQFF. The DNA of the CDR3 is TGTGCCAGCAGCTTGGGGGCAGGGACCCACAATGAGCAGTTCTTC.